The 9 T cell receptor beta chains below were found in one sample sequenced in a study of regulatory T cells in long-lasting Graves disease. TCR beta libraries were built with iRepertoire HTBI primers and Arm-PCR of CDR3 regions. Via MiXCR, TCRdb re-called the multiplex PCR reads, giving one row per CDR3 protein. The repertoire holds some 330,000 distinct CDR3 sequences, with less than 30% as singletons. Time point in this sample: persistent/refractory GD, antithyroid drugs over 5 years with positive TRAb. TCR sequences were obtained from RNA taken from PBMCs. The sequences come from peripheral blood mononuclear cells (PBMCs), collected when the disease was refractory, from a patient treated with antithyroid drugs. These receptors all stem from a woman aged 40 to 55 with Graves disease.

A few counts support this clonotype. The chain joins TRBV5-4 to TRBJ2-5; unclear D gene. The CDR3 covers 13 residues. Germline V gene data show CDR1 as SGHNT and CDR2 as YYREEE (reference sequence). The ends were cut back, 2 bases at V and 4 bases at J, with 9 bases in the middle. The CDR3 coding sequence is TGTGCCAGCAGCTTTCGGAGTAGAGAGACCCAGTACTTC. Encoded protein: CASSFRSRETQYF.

The chain has TRBV28 and TRBJ2-3, with TRBD2 matching over 7 bases. The germline CDR1 and CDR2 sequences are MDHEN and SYDVKM. Trimming at V came to 6 bases and at J to 0 bases, leaving 9 bases not matched to a gene. CDR3 length equals 16 residues. The CDR3 sequence is CASSRGTTASTDTQYF. CDR3 DNA: TGTGCCAGCAGCCGCGGGACTACCGCTAGCACAGATACGCAGTATTTT.

The chain couples TRBV6-5 to TRBJ1-5; no clear D gene. The CDR3 spans 13 residues. Germline CDR1 is MNHEY and CDR2 is SVGAGI. Trimming took off 4 bases at V and 6 bases at J, with 10 bases between the two ends. In nucleotides, the CDR3 is TGTGCCAGCAGTTTTACTTTCGGTCAGCCCCAGCATTTT. Protein: CASSFTFGQPQHF.

This clonotype has just one count. The V and J genes are TRBV6-1 and TRBJ2-1, with TRBD2 matching 9 bases. Germline CDR1 and CDR2: MNHNS and SASEGT. Trimming took 6 bases from V and 0 from J; bases not matched to a gene: 6. The CDR3 is made up of 16 amino acids. CDR3 region: CASRGGLAGSYNEQFF. The CDR3 DNA sequence: TGTGCCAGCAGGGGGGGACTAGCCGGCTCCTACAATGAGCAGTTCTTC.

Comment on this clonotype: A clone one base away is much larger, so this may be a read error. The chain couples TRBV6-1 to TRBJ2-2; tentatively, D is TRBD1 (6 bases). The CDR3 runs 15 residues. V lost 6 bases, J lost 0 bases, and 11 bases lay in between. CDR1 MNHNS and CDR2 SASEGT come from the germline V gene. Here the CDR3 DNA reads TGTGCCAGCAGCCCGGGACACTCGAACACCGGGGAGCTGTTTTTT. As protein: CASSPGHSNTGELFF.

Worth noting for this clonotype: Relative to the germline gene, one junction end is altered; a read error may explain this. The CDR3 DNA is TGTGCCAGTAGTATGACAGGGGGCAATCGGCCCCAGCATTTT. Amino acids: CASSMTGGNRPQHF. The chain recombines TRBV19 with TRBJ1-5, with TRBD1 matching 10 bases. CDR1 is LNHDA, CDR2 SQIVND, per germline (reference sequence). CDR3 length: 14 residues. Together with reference TRBV19 and TRBJ1-5, the CDR3 gives the full variable domain: DGGITQSPKYLFRKEGQNVTLSCEQNLNHDAMYWYRQDPGQGLRLIYYSQIVNDFQKGDIAEGYSVSREKKESFPLTVTSAQKNPTAFYLCASSMTGGNRPQHFGDGTRLSIL.

A few counts support this clonotype. The chain combines TRBV7-6 with TRBJ2-7; 12 bases are shared with TRBD2. Germline V gives CDR1 SGHVS, CDR2 FNYEAQ. V gave up 2 bases and J gave up 7 bases; unmatched junction bases: 3. The CDR3 is 14 residues long. CDR3 protein: CASSLLLAGGEQYF. CDR3 coding DNA: TGTGCCAGCAGCTTACTGCTAGCGGGAGGGGAGCAGTACTTC.

As concerns this clonotype: At one end, the junction sequence differs from germline, possibly due to a read error. This rearrangement joins TRBV28 to TRBJ1-5, with 9 positions matching TRBD1. This CDR3 has 17 residues. The germline V gene has CDR1 MDHEN and CDR2 SYDVKM. This chain's CDR3 is CASRPGTGRYSNQPQHF. CDR3 coding DNA: TGTGCCAGCAGACCCGGGACAGGGAGATATAGCAATCAGCCTCAGCATTTT.

This chain joins TRBV3-1 and TRBJ2-7, with 8 bases matching TRBD1. The CDR3 runs 16 residues. Germline CDR1 and CDR2: LGHDT and YNNKEL (reference sequence). Germline trimming cut 5 bases from V and 2 bases from J; bases unmatched to any gene: 11. CDR3 nucleotide sequence: TGTGCCAGCAGCTTACGCACCGGGACAGGAACCTACGAGCAGTACTTC. Its translation: CASSLRTGTGTYEQYF.